This T cell receptor (beta chain) was identified in a study of shared clonotypes between healthy human individuals. Study as a whole: There were three CD4 naive, three CD4 memory, two CD8 naive and one CD8 memory plates per donor.

The germline V gene has CDR1 SGHRS and CDR2 YFSETQ. The CDR3 extends over 14 amino acids. V shed 0 bases, J shed 6 bases, and the junction held 1 base outside the gene matches. Naive-designated CD8 cells lacked CD45RO, were positively enriched for CCR7, and omitted terminally differentiated effector memory CD45RA+ cells. Findings and caveats of the study: The study drew on few donors, limiting represented genetic and exposure-history diversity. Around 5.3% of naive CD4 clonotypes were shared across a few donors.

Sequenced by immunoSEQ multiplex PCR; TCRdb stores in-frame clones only, minus some. In the table there are millions of clones, less than 95% of which are singletons. A remark on this clone: What it recognizes is unknown.

Material for sequencing was naive CD8+ T cells sorted from blood. The clonotype originates from a man aged 18 to 29 in good health. The rearrangement joins TRBV5-1 to TRBJ1-1; 11 positions agree with TRBD1. In DNA, the CDR3 is TGCGCCAGCAGCTTGGAGGGACAGGGGGCTGAAGCTTTCTTT. Residues: CASSLEGQGAEAFF.